The 22 T cell receptor beta chains given below trace back to one sample, sequenced in a study of blood T cell repertoires in COVID-19. Sequenced by immunoSEQ multiplex PCR; TCRdb stores in-frame clones only, minus some. The sample lists 200,000 or so clones; about nine tenths were seen once. What was sequenced was peripheral blood. Every receptor here comes from an elderly man with acute or convalescent COVID-19.

The DNA of the CDR3 is TGTGCCAGCAGTTTCCCGCCCGGGACAGGGCCGGGTGAGCAGTTCTTC. It is translated as CASSFPPGTGPGEQFF. The chain combines TRBV28 with TRBJ2-1, with 9 bases aligning to TRBD1. CDR1 is MDHEN and CDR2 is SYDVKM in the germline V gene. This CDR3 is built from 16 residues. J was trimmed by 9 bases and V by 3 bases; bases with no gene match: 12.

The V call is TRBV6-1, the J call TRBJ1-2; 8 bases line up with TRBD1. The CDR3 consists of 17 residues. Unmatched junction bases numbered 7, after V lost 1 base and J lost 0 bases. Looked up from germline, CDR1 is MNHNS and CDR2 is SASEGT. Here the CDR3 reads CASSEGRQGRPNYGYTF. For the CDR3, the DNA is TGTGCCAGCAGTGAAGGGCGACAGGGGAGACCTAACTATGGCTACACCTTC.

The V and J genes are TRBV4-3 and TRBJ1-6, with 7 bases identical to TRBD1. V shed 0 bases, J shed 8 bases, and the junction held 7 bases outside the gene matches. Looked up from germline, CDR1 is LGHNA and CDR2 is YSLEER. This CDR3 is 16 amino acids long. CDR3 nucleotide sequence: TGCGCCAGCAGCCAAGATCGAGGGACAGCGTATTCACCCCTCCACTTT. Translation gives CASSQDRGTAYSPLHF.

This chain connects TRBV5-1 to TRBJ2-2; possible D gene TRBD2, 6 bases. V was trimmed by 4 bases and J by 0 bases, leaving 10 bases between them. CDR3 size: 15 residues. Germline CDR1 reads SGHRS; CDR2 reads YFSETQ. The chain's CDR3 is CASSRAGSNTGELFF. The CDR3 DNA reads TGCGCCAGCAGCCGCGCGGGGTCGAACACCGGGGAGCTGTTTTTT.

This clone was counted once. The chain joins TRBV5-1 to TRBJ1-2; D not certain. The CDR3 extends over 17 amino acids. The germline CDR1 and CDR2 sequences are SGHRS and YFSETQ. Trimming pared 0 bases from V and 0 bases from J, leaving 15 bases between. In DNA form, the CDR3 reads TGCGCCAGCAGCTTGGGTAACTTACTAAACTCTAACTATGGCTACACCTTC. Encoded protein: CASSLGNLLNSNYGYTF. The full variable domain, its missing parts supplied by reference TRBV5-1 and TRBJ1-2, is KAGVTQTPRYLIKTRGQQVTLSCSPISGHRSVSWYQQTPGQGLQFLFEYFSETQRNKGNFPGRFSGRQFSNSRSEMNVSTLELGDSALYLCASSLGNLLNSNYGYTFGSGTRLTVV.

The V gene is TRBV7-8, the J gene TRBJ2-7; D possibly corresponds to TRBD1 (5 bases). Trimming cost V 3 bases and J 0 bases, with 9 bases left between them. CDR1 is SGHVS, CDR2 FQNEAQ, per germline. The CDR3 loop spans 14 amino acids. CDR3 sequence (DNA): TGTGCCAGCAGCTTTAATCAGGGCTCCTACGAGCAGTACGTC. Encoded protein: CASSFNQGSYEQYV.

The sample holds a few counts of this clone. The chain combines TRBV5-5 with TRBJ2-7, with TRBD1 matching 11 bases. Trimming removed 5 bases from V and 5 bases from J; junction bases left unmatched: 6. The CDR3 contains 14 residues. From germline, CDR1 is SGHKS and CDR2 YYEKEE (reference sequence). CDR3 DNA sequence: TGTGCCAGCAGGACCGGGACAGGGGGACACGAGCAGTACTTC. This sequence encodes CASRTGTGGHEQYF.

The gene calls are TRBV18 and TRBJ1-4; D is unresolved. There are 14 residues in the CDR3. CDR1 and CDR2 (germline): KGHSH, LQKENI. Trimming took off 2 bases at V and 7 bases at J, with 11 bases between the two ends. The CDR3 here is CASSPAGFREKLFF. CDR3 nucleotide sequence: TGTGCCAGCTCACCAGCCGGTTTTCGTGAAAAACTGTTTTTT. The complete variable domain, with remaining parts taken from reference TRBV18 and TRBJ1-4, reads NAGVMQNPRHLVRRRGQEARLRCSPMKGHSHVYWYRQLPEEGLKFMVYLQKENIIDESGMPKERFSAEFPKEGPSILRIQQVVRGDSAAYFCASSPAGFREKLFFGSGTQLSVL.

This clone showed up just once. This chain links TRBV9 with TRBJ2-2, with 8 bases matching TRBD2. Germline CDR1 SGDLS, CDR2 YYNGEE. Trimming at V came to 0 bases and at J to 1 base, leaving 8 bases not matched to a gene. The CDR3 length is 18 residues. The CDR3 DNA sequence: TGTGCCAGCAGCGTAGAGGTGATAGCGGGATGGAACACCGGGGAGCTGTTTTTT. This codes for CASSVEVIAGWNTGELFF.

This sequence joins TRBV9 and TRBJ2-5; perhaps TRBD2 as D (6 bases). The CDR3 is 17 residues long. The germline gives CDR1 SGDLS, CDR2 YYNGEE. The V end lost 0 bases, the J end lost 5 bases, and 20 bases lay between the germline ends. The CDR3 loop is CASSVEPLPQSGETQYF. CDR3 sequence (DNA): TGTGCCAGCAGCGTAGAACCCCTCCCTCAAAGCGGGGAGACCCAGTACTTC.

This chain connects TRBV30 to TRBJ1-2; no definite D call. The length of the CDR3 is 12 residues. Germline V CDR1 and CDR2: GTSNPN, SVGIG (reference sequence). The V gene lost 1 base and the J gene lost 6 bases, with 9 bases spanning the gap. CDR3 nucleotides: TGTGCCTGGAGTGCTTTCCGAGATGGCTACACCTTC. Its translation is CAWSAFRDGYTF.

The rearrangement uses TRBV7-6 and TRBJ1-1, with no clear D. Germline values: CDR1 SGHVS, CDR2 FNYEAQ. The CDR3 consists of 15 residues. V was shortened by 0 bases and J by 1 base, with 9 bases between the two germline ends. The DNA for the CDR3 is TGTGCCAGCAGCTTAGCGGAGAGCAGGAACACTGAAGCTTTCTTT. This sequence encodes CASSLAESRNTEAFF.

This clone has a single count. J is TRBJ1-1 and V is TRBV18, with TRBD1 identical over 7 bases. The CDR3 extends over 15 amino acids. Germline V lookup: CDR1 KGHSH, CDR2 LQKENI. The junction had 8 bases not matched to a gene; V was cut back by 4 bases and J by 3 bases. In DNA form, the CDR3 reads TGTGCCAGCTCACACCGACAGGGACGGGACACTGAAGCTTTCTTT. This translates into CASSHRQGRDTEAFF.

The V gene is TRBV2, the J gene TRBJ1-2; 9 bases are shared with TRBD1. CDR1 and CDR2 (germline): SNHLY, FYNNEI. This CDR3 region has 13 residues. J was trimmed by 7 bases and V by 7 bases; bases with no gene match: 7. The CDR3 DNA is TGTGCCAGCATCCCGGGACAGGGAGTTGGCTACACCTTC. Encoded protein: CASIPGQGVGYTF.

The chain employs TRBV2 and TRBJ1-1; 8 nucleotides agree with TRBD1. With 6 bases clipped from V and 7 bases from J, the junction kept 7 bases outside the gene matches. Germline V gene sequence: CDR1 SNHLY, CDR2 FYNNEI. This CDR3 is 13 amino acids long. The DNA of the CDR3 is TGTGCCAGCAGCGTGGACAGGGTAGTTGAAGCTTTCTTT. It translates to CASSVDRVVEAFF.

The chain links TRBV24-1 to TRBJ2-1, with D perhaps matching TRBD2 (5 bases). The germline gives CDR1 KGHDR, CDR2 SFDVKD. This CDR3 comprises 14 residues. Trimming cost V 3 bases and J 10 bases, with 15 bases left between them. DNA of the CDR3: TGTGCCACCAGTGATATGACGGGATCTCGGGAGCAGTTCTTC. Translating gives CATSDMTGSREQFF.

The chain combines TRBV6-4 with TRBJ2-4; TRBD2 is a possible D gene (6 bases). The ends were cut back, 7 bases at V and 1 base at J, with 14 bases in the middle. The CDR3 totals 15 residues. Germline V gene sequence: CDR1 MRHNA, CDR2 SNTAGT. The CDR3 DNA reads TGTGCCAGCACCGGAGGGTCAGGGGCCAAAAACATTCAGTACTTC. It specifies CASTGGSGAKNIQYF.

This chain uses TRBV27 with TRBJ2-1, with D perhaps matching TRBD2 (5 bases). V was pared by 1 base and J by 1 base, with 11 bases between. The germline CDR1 and CDR2 sequences are MNHEY and SMNVEV (reference sequence). The CDR3 runs 16 residues. CDR3: CASSLYYPGSYNEQFF. In DNA, the CDR3 is TGTGCCAGCAGTTTATATTATCCGGGGTCCTACAATGAGCAGTTCTTC.

This clone was seen a few times. The V gene is TRBV7-9, the J gene TRBJ1-1; maybe TRBD1 (6 bases). Per germline, CDR1 SEHNR and CDR2 FQNEAQ (reference sequence). V lost 2 bases and J lost 2, with 9 bases in between. The CDR3 sequence is 14 residues long. The CDR3 region is CASSLTGPNTEAFF. DNA of the CDR3: TGTGCCAGCAGCTTAACAGGGCCCAACACTGAAGCTTTCTTT.

This clone appeared once. The chain is built from TRBV27 and TRBJ2-3, with TRBD2 matching 9 bases. Trimming at V came to 10 bases and at J to 2 bases, leaving 13 bases not matched to a gene. There are 16 residues in the CDR3. Germline CDR1 and CDR2: MNHEY and SMNVEV (reference sequence). CDR3 nucleotides: TGTGCCACAAAGAGGCGGGAGGGGACCTTCACAGATACGCAGTATTTT. Translating gives CATKRREGTFTDTQYF.

This CDR3 is CASSHRAGVGTDTQYF. In nucleotides, the CDR3 is TGTGCCAGCAGCCACCGAGCGGGAGTGGGCACAGATACGCAGTATTTT. This chain links TRBV3-1 (or the pseudogene TRBV3-2) with TRBJ2-3, with 8 bases that match TRBD2. The length of the CDR3 is 16 residues. Germline CDR1 is LGHDT and CDR2 is YNNKEL (reference sequence). With 3 bases clipped from V and 1 base from J, the junction kept 6 bases outside the gene matches.

This clone came up once. The sample carries other DNA sequences with the same CDR3. The rearrangement joins TRBV19 to TRBJ1-4, with TRBD1 identical over 7 bases. This CDR3 is 15 amino acids long. Germline loops: CDR1 LNHDA, CDR2 SQIVND (reference sequence). V lost 2 bases, J lost 0 bases, and 0 bases stayed unmatched. The CDR3, as DNA: TGTGCCAGTAGTATACAGGGGGCAACTAATGAAAAACTGTTTTTT. Its translation: CASSIQGATNEKLFF.